This T cell receptor beta chain was recovered during a study of blood T cell repertoires in COVID-19. Across the whole study: The United States, Italy and Spain were the sources of the acute and convalescent COVID-19 samples. Sample material is recorded as cDNA or gDNA derived from T cells, B-cell-depleted T cells, or PBMCs.

Germline V lookup: CDR1 MNHEY, CDR2 SVGEGT. The CDR3 has 16 amino acids. V shed 5 bases and J shed 6 bases, with 20 bases lying between them. Per the study methods: Cell counts per sample came from amplifying reference gene primers. Libraries were prepared by immunoSEQ multiplex PCR; TCRdb keeps only in-frame clonotypes and omits some of them. For V, J and clone size, that table is used; D and trimming come from the DNA. The table records 300,000 to 400,000 clones, roughly 85% of them present only once. Sequenced material: peripheral blood. The clonotype comes from a human donor in a cohort sampled during active COVID-19. The chain combines TRBV6-2 or TRBV6-3 with TRBJ1-5; D may be TRBD1 (6 bases). CDR3 in DNA: TGTGCCAGCAGTCCCACATGGCGGGGGCAAATTCAGCCCCAGCATTTT. It codes for CASSPTWRGQIQPQHF.